This TCR beta chain derives from a study of HIV-infected patients and healthy controls. Overall study findings and caveats: The study did not determine the donors' HLA types. MAIT alpha-chain CDR3s were frequent in healthy controls, depleted in HIV+.

Around 450 ng RNA was reverse transcribed with alpha and beta constant-region primers. Separate chain-specific third strand synthesis with multiplexing indices produced the alpha and beta libraries. Two random hexamers, added before amplification and joined, formed each molecule's 12-nucleotide barcode. TCRdb itself ran the 5' RACE reads through MiXCR, one entry per CDR3 protein. The profile covers some 12,000 distinct CDR3 sequences, with around 9.3% appearing a single time and less than 25% taken by the ten largest. By its share, this clonotype is medium-sized. Its target is not known. The repertoire came from unfractionated whole blood and reflected all unsorted peripheral T cells. This CDR3 has 12 residues. Trimming left V 3 bases short and J 7 bases short, with 6 bases between. Germline CDR1 ENHRY, CDR2 SYGVKD.

This TCR was sampled from an adult with HIV infection. The donor label of this sample is uncertain. Sample: blood, taken before antiretroviral therapy. The J gene is TRBJ2-2, the V gene TRBV10-3; D is uncertain. CDR3 residues: CAISEPIGELFF. The DNA for the CDR3 is TGTGCCATCAGTGAACCAATCGGGGAGCTGTTTTTT.